The entry below gives a single T cell receptor beta chain sequence along with its context. As yet, its antigen is unknown. Germline lookup yields CDR1 SNHLY and CDR2 FYNNEI. The V segment lost 5 bases and the J segment 4 bases; nucleotides outside the gene matches: 7. CDR3 length equals 14 residues. TCRdb called the 5' RACE reads again in MiXCR, with one record for every CDR3 protein. The sample records under 300,000 distinct CDR3 sequences, under 8.5% being singletons. This record belongs to a study of T-cell memory formation after mild COVID-19. The wider study: Largely donor-specific sequence clusters came from two donors.

The study's findings and limits: Contracting CD4+ clones were located mainly in CM and EM, and CD8+ clones in EMRA. The second-wave clones peaking on day 37 were not confirmed as SARS-CoV-2-specific.

The rearrangement uses TRBV2 and TRBJ2-7, with TRBD1 matching 8 bases. Sequencing was done on a sample of PBMCs or a T cell subset sorted from them (not recorded which). This TCR came from a man aged 18 to 30 who had mild COVID-19 (a few samples of this study predate the infection). Cell type and time point are not known. CDR3 region: CASSYRQGPYEQYF. CDR3 DNA sequence: TGTGCCAGCAGTTACAGACAGGGGCCGTACGAGCAGTACTTC.